This T cell receptor beta chain was sequenced in a study of blood T cell repertoires in COVID-19. In the authors' workflow: Amplified reference gene primers provided the basis for estimating nucleated cell counts. The assay was immunoSEQ multiplex PCR, and TCRdb's table has in-frame clones only and misses some. That table furnishes V, J and clone size, whereas the DNA furnished D and trimming. The sample lists roughly 410,000 clones; approximately 89% were seen once. The Seattle patients, enrolled during active infection, were followed longitudinally. From germline, CDR1 is KGHDR and CDR2 SFDVKD. This CDR3 spans 15 amino acids. V was trimmed by 5 bases and J by 4 bases, leaving 14 bases between them.

Material for sequencing was peripheral blood. The clonotype originates from a woman in her fifties or sixties with COVID-19, enrolled during active disease. V gene TRBV24-1 combines with J gene TRBJ1-3, with no clear D. CDR3 amino acids: CATSVYRVSGNTIYF. The CDR3 DNA follows: TGTGCCACCAGTGTTTACCGGGTCTCCGGAAACACCATATATTTT.